The text below deals with one TCR beta chain. The sample is drawn from a study of T cell repertoires in cytomegalovirus infection. The CDR3 has 14 residues. The germline gives CDR1 SQVTM, CDR2 ANQGSEA. Unmatched junction bases numbered 12, after V lost 8 bases and J lost 4 bases. Via MiXCR, TCRdb re-called the reads, giving one row per CDR3 protein. Seen here are approximately 190,000 distinct CDR3 sequences, 28% observed once, and the top ten hold about 31%. The chain is built from TRBV29-1 and TRBJ1-1, with 8 nucleotides matching TRBD1. The origin of this receptor is a human donor in good health (CMV status not recorded). Some clones in this sample may be carry-over from other donors' samples. The sample consisted of PBMCs. CDR3 in amino acids: CSSATGVLGTEAFF. DNA for the CDR3: TGCAGCTCCGCGACAGGGGTCTTGGGCACTGAAGCTTTCTTT.